This T cell receptor beta chain was sequenced in a study of OX40 agonist ivuxolimab in advanced cancers. Points from the study as a whole: More expanded clones were seen, on average, in CD8+ T cells than in CD4+. There was clonal expansion of CD4+ and CD8+ blood T cells by week 6 at 0.1 to 3.0 mg/kg.

As regards this clone: The antigen is undetermined.

The method was immunoSEQ multiplex PCR; TCRdb's version includes in-frame clones alone and lacks a portion of them. This sample has 67,000 or so clones, with approximately 86% found just once. The germline CDR1 and CDR2 sequences are LGHNT and FRNRAP. This CDR3 is built from 15 residues. The trim removed 1 base at V and 6 bases at J, leaving 6 bases unmatched. This chain connects TRBV12-5 to TRBJ1-5; TRBD1 matches at 7 bases. This material consisted of CD4+ or CD8+ T cells sorted from blood, taken in a trial of the OX40 agonist ivuxolimab. The sequence was collected from an adult with an advanced solid tumor such as melanoma, head and neck, liver or kidney cancer. CDR3 region: CASGLGDRVPQPQHF. CDR3 bases: TGTGCTAGTGGTTTGGGAGACAGGGTTCCTCAGCCCCAGCATTTT.